A selection of T cell receptor beta chains follows, all from one sample in a study of molecular identifiers for immune sequencing clone quantification. TCRdb itself ran the PCR reads through MiXCR, one entry per CDR3 protein. Of a few hundred thousand distinct CDR3 sequences in the sample, roughly a fifth were seen once. Input material: naive CD8+ T cells from blood, with Jurkat cell RNA spiked in. The receptors were sampled from a human donor in good health. Some libraries in this study had Jurkat cell RNA spiked in. CDR3s include the opening cysteine and the closing phenylalanine or tryptophan. The D gene is left open where the match is weak. A row's size may be missing; if present it is once, few, many or a size class.

clone_size: NA
d_call: TRBD2
j_call: TRBJ2-5
v_call: TRBV27
cdr3_nt: TGTGCCAGCGCAAGTCAAGCGGGAGGGCAAGAGACCCAGTACTTC
cdr3_aa: CASASQAGGQETQYF

clone_size: few
d_call: NA
j_call: TRBJ1-5
v_call: TRBV19
cdr3_nt: TGTGCCAGTAGTATGGCAGGGGCTGGCAATCAGCCCCAGCATTTT
cdr3_aa: CASSMAGAGNQPQHF

clone_size: many
d_call: NA
j_call: TRBJ1-5
v_call: TRBV19
cdr3_nt: TGTGCCAGTAGTATTTTCGGGGGCCGTAGCAATCAGCCCCAGCATTTT
cdr3_aa: CASSIFGGRSNQPQHF

clone_size: many
d_call: TRBD2
j_call: TRBJ2-7
v_call: TRBV20-1
cdr3_nt: TGCAGTGCTAGAATCTGGACTAGCGGTGACCAAATATCCTACGAGCAGTACTTC
cdr3_aa: CSARIWTSGDQISYEQYF

clone_size: NA
d_call: TRBD2
j_call: TRBJ2-7
v_call: TRBV5-8
cdr3_nt: TGTGCCAGCAGCTTCGGGGGGGTGGCCTACGAGCAGTACTTC
cdr3_aa: CASSFGGVAYEQYF

clone_size: few
d_call: NA
j_call: TRBJ2-6
v_call: TRBV2
cdr3_nt: TGTGCCAGCTACAGGCCGGGGTCTGGGGCCAACGTCCTGACTTTC
cdr3_aa: CASYRPGSGANVLTF

clone_size: NA
d_call: TRBD1
j_call: TRBJ1-6
v_call: TRBV19
cdr3_nt: TGTGCCAGTGGGGAAACAGGGGGCGTGAATTCACCCCTCCACTTT
cdr3_aa: CASGETGGVNSPLHF

clone_size: NA
d_call: TRBD2
j_call: TRBJ2-1
v_call: TRBV4-1
cdr3_nt: TGCGCCAGCAGCCAACGACTAGCGGGGGCGGATGAGCAGTTCTTC
cdr3_aa: CASSQRLAGADEQFF

clone_size: many
d_call: NA
j_call: TRBJ2-1
v_call: TRBV7-2
cdr3_nt: TGTGCCAGCAGCTTATGGGTAAGCTCCTACAATGAGCAGTTCTTC
cdr3_aa: CASSLWVSSYNEQFF

clone_size: few
d_call: NA
j_call: TRBJ1-2
v_call: TRBV12-3/TRBV12-4
cdr3_nt: TGTGCCAGCAGTTCCGACACGGATGGCTACACCTTC
cdr3_aa: CASSSDTDGYTF

clone_size: NA
d_call: NA
j_call: TRBJ1-1
v_call: TRBV15
cdr3_nt: TGTGCCACCAGCCCCCAGGGAACTGAAGCTTTCTTT
cdr3_aa: CATSPQGTEAFF

clone_size: few
d_call: TRBD1
j_call: TRBJ1-5
v_call: TRBV4-3
cdr3_nt: TGCGCCAGCAGCCAGACCAGACAGGGCGGGGCGTACCAGCCCCAGCATTTT
cdr3_aa: CASSQTRQGGAYQPQHF

clone_size: many
d_call: NA
j_call: TRBJ2-5
v_call: TRBV6-2/TRBV6-3
cdr3_nt: TGTGCCAGCAGTCGTGGCGTGGCCCAGTACTTC
cdr3_aa: CASSRGVAQYF

clone_size: many
d_call: TRBD1
j_call: TRBJ1-1
v_call: TRBV12-3/TRBV12-4
cdr3_nt: TGTGCCAGCAGTCGTACAGGGGGCAGAGGTGAAGCTTTCTTT
cdr3_aa: CASSRTGGRGEAFF

clone_size: few
d_call: NA
j_call: TRBJ2-3
v_call: TRBV11-3
cdr3_nt: TGTGCCAGCAGTGATACGTTTGGAGATACGCAGTATTTT
cdr3_aa: CASSDTFGDTQYF

clone_size: many
d_call: TRBD2
j_call: TRBJ2-7
v_call: TRBV7-9
cdr3_nt: TGTGCCAGCAGCTTAGAGGGGACTAGAATGCCGCGAGAGCAGTACTTC
cdr3_aa: CASSLEGTRMPREQYF

clone_size: few
d_call: NA
j_call: TRBJ1-2
v_call: TRBV2
cdr3_nt: TGTGCCAGCAGGGCGGGGTCCTATGGCTACACCTTC
cdr3_aa: CASRAGSYGYTF

clone_size: few
d_call: TRBD1
j_call: TRBJ2-7
v_call: TRBV30
cdr3_nt: TGTGCCTGGAGTGAAGGGACAGGGGGCCACGAGCAGTACTTC
cdr3_aa: CAWSEGTGGHEQYF

clone_size: NA
d_call: NA
j_call: TRBJ1-1
v_call: TRBV27
cdr3_nt: TGTGCCAGCAGTATATCCGGGACGCTCGACACTAAAGCTTTCTTT
cdr3_aa: CASSISGTLDTKAFF

clone_size: few
d_call: TRBD2
j_call: TRBJ2-3
v_call: TRBV11-2
cdr3_nt: TGTGCCAGCAGCTCTGGGACTAGCGGGGTCAGAGATACGCAGTATTTT
cdr3_aa: CASSSGTSGVRDTQYF

clone_size: NA
d_call: NA
j_call: TRBJ2-7
v_call: TRBV20-1
cdr3_nt: TGCAGTGCTAGTGAGCAGGGTATGGCCTACGAGCAGTACTTC
cdr3_aa: CSASEQGMAYEQYF

clone_size: few
d_call: TRBD1
j_call: TRBJ2-7
v_call: TRBV4-1
cdr3_nt: TGCGCCAGCAGCGGACGCCGGGACAGGGTCGAGGAGCAGTACTTC
cdr3_aa: CASSGRRDRVEEQYF

clone_size: few
d_call: TRBD2
j_call: TRBJ2-1
v_call: TRBV7-3
cdr3_nt: TGTGCCAGCAGCTCGGGGACTAGCGGGAGTGATAACTCCTACAATGAGCAGTTCTTC
cdr3_aa: CASSSGTSGSDNSYNEQFF

clone_size: NA
d_call: NA
j_call: TRBJ1-4
v_call: TRBV30
cdr3_nt: TGTGCCTGGAATTACGGGGCTGAAAGACTGTTTTTT
cdr3_aa: CAWNYGAERLFF

clone_size: few
d_call: TRBD1
j_call: TRBJ1-5
v_call: TRBV6-5
cdr3_nt: TGTGCCAGCAGCCACGGGACAGGGAGCCAGCCCCAGCATTTT
cdr3_aa: CASSHGTGSQPQHF

clone_size: NA
d_call: TRBD1
j_call: TRBJ2-7
v_call: TRBV9
cdr3_nt: TGTGCCAGCAGCCGGGACAGGGTATCCGAGCAGTACTTC
cdr3_aa: CASSRDRVSEQYF

clone_size: few
d_call: NA
j_call: TRBJ1-2
v_call: TRBV11-2
cdr3_nt: TGTGCCAGCAGCTTAGACGGGACTTACTATGGCTACACCTTC
cdr3_aa: CASSLDGTYYGYTF

clone_size: NA
d_call: TRBD1
j_call: TRBJ1-5
v_call: TRBV24-1
cdr3_nt: TGTGCCACCAGTGACGGACAGGGAGGTCAGCCCCAGCATTTT
cdr3_aa: CATSDGQGGQPQHF

clone_size: many
d_call: NA
j_call: TRBJ2-3
v_call: TRBV20-1
cdr3_nt: TGCAGTCCGTGGTCCTCTAGCACAGATACGCAGTATTTT
cdr3_aa: CSPWSSSTDTQYF

clone_size: NA
d_call: NA
j_call: TRBJ1-1
v_call: TRBV27
cdr3_nt: TGTGCCAGCAGTCCCCACCGAGACACTGAAGCTTTCTTT
cdr3_aa: CASSPHRDTEAFF

clone_size: few
d_call: NA
j_call: TRBJ2-7
v_call: TRBV27
cdr3_nt: TGTGCCAGCAGTTTAGCGGGGCCGGGCGAGCAGTACTTC
cdr3_aa: CASSLAGPGEQYF

clone_size: NA
d_call: TRBD1
j_call: TRBJ2-2
v_call: TRBV29-1
cdr3_nt: TGCAGCGTGGCCTTCAGGGGGCAAACCGGGGAGCTGTTTTTT
cdr3_aa: CSVAFRGQTGELFF

clone_size: NA
d_call: NA
j_call: TRBJ2-3
v_call: TRBV29-1
cdr3_nt: TGCAGCGTTGAATTGGGGGTCAAGGCGGGGATCCACACAGATACGCAGTATTTT
cdr3_aa: CSVELGVKAGIHTDTQYF

clone_size: NA
d_call: NA
j_call: TRBJ2-1
v_call: TRBV7-3
cdr3_nt: TGTGCCAGCAGCCCCGAAGGGGCTTCCTACAATGAGCAGTTCTTC
cdr3_aa: CASSPEGASYNEQFF

clone_size: few
d_call: NA
j_call: TRBJ2-7
v_call: TRBV20-1
cdr3_nt: TGCAGTGTCCACGACACCTACGAGCAGTACTTC
cdr3_aa: CSVHDTYEQYF

clone_size: many
d_call: NA
j_call: TRBJ1-5
v_call: TRBV6-2/TRBV6-3
cdr3_nt: TGTGCCAGCAGTTACTCGATAGCAGAGAAGTATAGCAATCAGCCCCAGCATTTT
cdr3_aa: CASSYSIAEKYSNQPQHF

clone_size: few
d_call: TRBD2
j_call: TRBJ2-6
v_call: TRBV9
cdr3_nt: TGTGCCAGCAGCTCCGGGAGGGGGACAACCTCCTCTGGGGCCAACGTCCTGACTTTC
cdr3_aa: CASSSGRGTTSSGANVLTF

clone_size: many
d_call: NA
j_call: TRBJ2-7
v_call: TRBV7-4
cdr3_nt: TGTGCCAGCAGCTTAGATAGGGCAGCACGGACGTGGTCCTACGAGCAGTACTTC
cdr3_aa: CASSLDRAARTWSYEQYF

clone_size: NA
d_call: NA
j_call: TRBJ1-1
v_call: TRBV9
cdr3_nt: TGTGCCAGCAGCGTAGGTGGGGGGCGCGCGGACACTGAAGCTTTCTTT
cdr3_aa: CASSVGGGRADTEAFF

clone_size: NA
d_call: TRBD2
j_call: TRBJ2-1
v_call: TRBV27
cdr3_nt: TGTGCCAGCAGTTCTTATGGGTACGGCGGGAGCCATGAGCAGTTCTTC
cdr3_aa: CASSSYGYGGSHEQFF

clone_size: NA
d_call: NA
j_call: TRBJ1-2
v_call: TRBV28
cdr3_nt: TGTGCCAGCAGTTTAGGGACACGGTATGGCTACACCTTC
cdr3_aa: CASSLGTRYGYTF

clone_size: few
d_call: TRBD1
j_call: TRBJ1-2
v_call: TRBV12-3/TRBV12-4
cdr3_nt: TGTGCCAGCAATCCAACAGGGGAACGCTATGGCTACACCTTC
cdr3_aa: CASNPTGERYGYTF

clone_size: NA
d_call: NA
j_call: TRBJ1-5
v_call: TRBV21-1
cdr3_nt: TGTGCCAGCAGCAAAATGAGGGGAGGCAATCAGCCCCAGCATTTT
cdr3_aa: CASSKMRGGNQPQHF

clone_size: NA
d_call: NA
j_call: TRBJ1-5
v_call: TRBV20-1
cdr3_nt: TGCAGTGCTAGAGATGTTCGGAGGGAAGACACAGGGCAGCCCCAGCATTTT
cdr3_aa: CSARDVRREDTGQPQHF

clone_size: NA
d_call: TRBD2
j_call: TRBJ2-2
v_call: TRBV19
cdr3_nt: TGTGCCAGTAGTGGCGGCCTAGCGGGGTTCACCGGGGAGCTGTTTTTT
cdr3_aa: CASSGGLAGFTGELFF

clone_size: NA
d_call: NA
j_call: TRBJ2-5
v_call: TRBV12-3/TRBV12-4
cdr3_nt: TGTGCCAGCAGTTTAGAATTCAACAGAGAGACCCAGTACTTC
cdr3_aa: CASSLEFNRETQYF

clone_size: few
d_call: TRBD2
j_call: TRBJ2-7
v_call: TRBV3-1
cdr3_nt: TGTGCCAGCAGCCAAGATTCCCTTAGCGGGACGGGCTACGAGCAGTACTTC
cdr3_aa: CASSQDSLSGTGYEQYF

clone_size: few
d_call: NA
j_call: TRBJ2-7
v_call: TRBV2
cdr3_nt: TGTGCCGGACAAGGAGAGGGCAACGAGCAGTACTTC
cdr3_aa: CAGQGEGNEQYF

clone_size: many
d_call: NA
j_call: TRBJ1-1
v_call: TRBV13
cdr3_nt: TGTGCCAGCAGCTTAGGGGGACAAGGAAACACTGAAGCTTTCTTT
cdr3_aa: CASSLGGQGNTEAFF

clone_size: few
d_call: TRBD1
j_call: TRBJ2-7
v_call: TRBV20-1
cdr3_nt: TGCAGTGCTAGAGATCTGTACTCCCGGGACAGGTCTTACGAGCAGTACTTC
cdr3_aa: CSARDLYSRDRSYEQYF

clone_size: few
d_call: TRBD1
j_call: TRBJ2-2
v_call: TRBV30
cdr3_nt: TGTGCCTGGAGACAGGGGGCGATCGGGGAGCTGTTTTTT
cdr3_aa: CAWRQGAIGELFF

clone_size: few
d_call: TRBD1
j_call: TRBJ1-5
v_call: TRBV19
cdr3_nt: TGTGCCAGTCACCCCGGGACAGGGTCCAATCAGCCCCAGCATTTT
cdr3_aa: CASHPGTGSNQPQHF

clone_size: NA
d_call: TRBD1
j_call: TRBJ1-4
v_call: TRBV7-9
cdr3_nt: TGTGCCAGCAGCGTAAGGGGGCTTGAAAAACTGTTTTTT
cdr3_aa: CASSVRGLEKLFF

clone_size: NA
d_call: NA
j_call: TRBJ2-7
v_call: TRBV29-1
cdr3_nt: TGCGGCGCAGAGGACAGTTACTCCTACGAGCAGTACTTC
cdr3_aa: CGAEDSYSYEQYF